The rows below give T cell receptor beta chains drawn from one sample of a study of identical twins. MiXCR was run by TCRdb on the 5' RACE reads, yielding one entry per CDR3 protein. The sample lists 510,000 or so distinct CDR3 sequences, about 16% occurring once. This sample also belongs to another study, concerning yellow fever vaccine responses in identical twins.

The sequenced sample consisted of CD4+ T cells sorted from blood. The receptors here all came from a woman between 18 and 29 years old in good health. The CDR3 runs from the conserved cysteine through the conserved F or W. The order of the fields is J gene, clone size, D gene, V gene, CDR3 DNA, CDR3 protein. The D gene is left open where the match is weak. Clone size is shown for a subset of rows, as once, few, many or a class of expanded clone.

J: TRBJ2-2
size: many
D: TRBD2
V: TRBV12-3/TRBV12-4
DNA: TGTGCCAGCAGTTTAACTAGCGGAGCGAACACCGGGGAGCTGTTTTTT
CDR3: CASSLTSGANTGELFF

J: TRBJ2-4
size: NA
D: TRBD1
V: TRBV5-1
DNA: TGCGCCAGCAGCTTGGGAGGGACAGGGGCGGACATAGCCAAAAACATTCAGTACTTC
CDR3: CASSLGGTGADIAKNIQYF

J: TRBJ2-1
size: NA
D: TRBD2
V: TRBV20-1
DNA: TGCAGTGCTAGAGATACGGGACTAGGTCTGAATGAGCAGTTCTTC
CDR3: CSARDTGLGLNEQFF

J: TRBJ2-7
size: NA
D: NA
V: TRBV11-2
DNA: TGTGCCAGCACCCAAAGGGTGGACGAGCAGTACTTC
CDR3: CASTQRVDEQYF

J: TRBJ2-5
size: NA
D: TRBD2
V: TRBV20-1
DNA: TGCAGTGCTACCACGGGGGGGGCGTACCAAGAGACCCAGTACTTC
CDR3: CSATTGGAYQETQYF

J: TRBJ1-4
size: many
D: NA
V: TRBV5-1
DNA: TGCGCCAGCAGCTGGTCGGGGTCAACCGGGAATAATGAAAAACTGTTTTTT
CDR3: CASSWSGSTGNNEKLFF

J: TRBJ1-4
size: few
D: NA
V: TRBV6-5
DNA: TGTGCCAGCAGTTACTCGTCATCGGATGAAAAACTGTTTTTT
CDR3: CASSYSSSDEKLFF

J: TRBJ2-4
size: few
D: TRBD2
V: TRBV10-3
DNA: TGTGCCATCAGTGAAGACCCGCCGGGACTAGCGGGAGGGGCCAAAAACATTCAGTACTTC
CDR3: CAISEDPPGLAGGAKNIQYF

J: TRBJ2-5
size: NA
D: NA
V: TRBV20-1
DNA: TGCAGTGCTAGCGGGGGCGGAGAGACCCAGTACTTC
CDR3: CSASGGGETQYF

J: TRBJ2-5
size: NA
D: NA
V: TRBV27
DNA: TGTGCCAGCAGAACCCCCGGGAAAGTGGGGACCCAGTACTTC
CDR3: CASRTPGKVGTQYF

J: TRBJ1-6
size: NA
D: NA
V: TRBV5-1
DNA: TGCGCCAGCAGCTTGGAGTCGGAAATTTCACCCCTCCACTTT
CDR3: CASSLESEISPLHF

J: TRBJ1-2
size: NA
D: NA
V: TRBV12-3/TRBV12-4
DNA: TGTGCCAGCAGCTATACTACCCCGCGCGTGGGGGATGGCTACACCTTC
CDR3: CASSYTTPRVGDGYTF

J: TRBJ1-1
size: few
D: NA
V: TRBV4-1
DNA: TGCGCCAGCAGCCGGATGGACACGAACACTGAAGCTTTCTTT
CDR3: CASSRMDTNTEAFF

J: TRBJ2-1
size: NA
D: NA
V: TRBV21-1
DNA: TGTGCCAGCAGCACGACCAGGGGGAAAGAGCAGTTCTTC
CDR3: CASSTTRGKEQFF

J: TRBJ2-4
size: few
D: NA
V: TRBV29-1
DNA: TGCAGCGTTGAAGGTGGGGGTCGGATTCAGTACTTC
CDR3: CSVEGGGRIQYF

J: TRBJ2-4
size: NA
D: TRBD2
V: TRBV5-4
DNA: TGTGCCAGCAGCTTGGGGACTAGCGGGGTGAACATTCAGTACTTC
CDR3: CASSLGTSGVNIQYF

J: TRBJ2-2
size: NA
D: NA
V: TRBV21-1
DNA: TGTGCCAGCAGCCCCCAGGGAACTAGCGGGGGGGCCAGGGGCACCGGGGAGCTGTTTTTT
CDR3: CASSPQGTSGGARGTGELFF